The present T cell receptor beta chain was sequenced within a study of blood T cell repertoires in COVID-19. Study as a whole: Italy, Spain and the United States were the sources of the convalescent and acute COVID-19 samples. Nucleic acid was either cDNA or gDNA, and it came from T cells, B-cell-depleted T cells, or PBMCs.

Generated by immunoSEQ multiplex PCR, the TCRdb table keeps only in-frame clones and is missing some. Of around 80,000 clones in the sample, around 84% were seen once. The germline V and J ends were trimmed by 4 bases and 4 bases, with 8 bases remaining between them. The CDR3 covers 13 residues. CDR1 SGHKS and CDR2 YYEKEE come from the germline V gene (reference sequence). The sequencing sample was made of peripheral blood. The TCR was taken from a man older than 75 with active or convalescent COVID-19. This chain connects TRBV5-5 to TRBJ1-4; D remains unclear. This CDR3 reads CASSRVGNEKLFF. The CDR3 DNA sequence: TGTGCCAGCAGCAGAGTTGGTAATGAAAAACTGTTTTTT.